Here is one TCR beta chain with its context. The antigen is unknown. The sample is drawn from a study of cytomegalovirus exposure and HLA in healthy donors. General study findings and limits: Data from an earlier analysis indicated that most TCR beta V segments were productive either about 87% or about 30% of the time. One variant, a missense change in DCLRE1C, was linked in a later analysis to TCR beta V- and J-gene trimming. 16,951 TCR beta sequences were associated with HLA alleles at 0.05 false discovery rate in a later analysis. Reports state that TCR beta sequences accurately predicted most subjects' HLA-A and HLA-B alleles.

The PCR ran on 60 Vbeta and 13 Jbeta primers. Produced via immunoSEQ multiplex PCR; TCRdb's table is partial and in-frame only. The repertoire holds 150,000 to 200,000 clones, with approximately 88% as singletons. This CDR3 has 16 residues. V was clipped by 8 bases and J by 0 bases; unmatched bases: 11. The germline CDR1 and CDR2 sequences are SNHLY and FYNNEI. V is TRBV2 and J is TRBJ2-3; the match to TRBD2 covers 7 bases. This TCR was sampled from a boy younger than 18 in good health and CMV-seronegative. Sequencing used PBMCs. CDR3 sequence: CASRPTSGESTDTQYF. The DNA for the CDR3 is TGTGCCAGCCGACCCACCAGCGGGGAGAGCACAGATACGCAGTATTTT.